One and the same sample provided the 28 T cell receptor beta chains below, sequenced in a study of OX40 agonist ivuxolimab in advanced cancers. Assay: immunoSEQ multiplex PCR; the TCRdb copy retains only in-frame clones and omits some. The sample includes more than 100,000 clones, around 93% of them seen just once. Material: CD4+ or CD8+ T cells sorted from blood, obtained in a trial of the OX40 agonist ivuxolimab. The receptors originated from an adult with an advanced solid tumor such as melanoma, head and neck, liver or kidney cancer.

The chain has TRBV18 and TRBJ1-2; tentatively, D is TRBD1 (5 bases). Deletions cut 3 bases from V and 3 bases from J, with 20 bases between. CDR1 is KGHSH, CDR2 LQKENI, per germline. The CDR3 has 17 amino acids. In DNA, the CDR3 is TGTGCCAGCTCACCGCTTCCCTTATTTCGAGGGGACTATGGCTACACCTTC. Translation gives CASSPLPLFRGDYGYTF.

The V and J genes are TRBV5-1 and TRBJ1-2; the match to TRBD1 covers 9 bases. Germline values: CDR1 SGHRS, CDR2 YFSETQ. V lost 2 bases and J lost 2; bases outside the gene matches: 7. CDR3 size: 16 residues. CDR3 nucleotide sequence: TGCGCCAGCAGCTTAGGAGGACAGGGGAAGAACTATGGCTACACCTTC. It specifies CASSLGGQGKNYGYTF.

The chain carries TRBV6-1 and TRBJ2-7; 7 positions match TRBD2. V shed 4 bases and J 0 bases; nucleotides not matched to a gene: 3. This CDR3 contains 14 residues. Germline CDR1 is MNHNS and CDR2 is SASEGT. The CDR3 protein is CASSVRGSSYEQYF. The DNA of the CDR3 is TGTGCCAGCAGTGTGCGGGGGAGCTCCTACGAGCAGTACTTC.

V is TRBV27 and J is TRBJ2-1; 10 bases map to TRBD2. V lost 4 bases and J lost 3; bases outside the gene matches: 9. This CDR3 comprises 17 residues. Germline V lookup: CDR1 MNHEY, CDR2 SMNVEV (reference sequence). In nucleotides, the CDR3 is TGTGCCAGCAGTTCCGCCTCAACTAGCGGGAACTACAATGAGCAGTTCTTC. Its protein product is CASSSASTSGNYNEQFF.

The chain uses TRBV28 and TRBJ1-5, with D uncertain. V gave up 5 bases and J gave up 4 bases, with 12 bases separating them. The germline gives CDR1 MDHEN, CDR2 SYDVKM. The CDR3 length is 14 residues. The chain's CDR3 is CASSGPGRNQPQHF. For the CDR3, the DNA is TGTGCCAGCAGTGGACCAGGCCGGAATCAGCCCCAGCATTTT.

The DNA of the CDR3 is TGTGCCAGCAACCCACAGGGAGGCGGGGGCAATGAAAAACTGTTTTTT. Its translation is CASNPQGGGGNEKLFF. The J gene is TRBJ1-4, the V gene TRBV28; possible D gene TRBD1, 6 bases. V shed 7 bases and J shed 5 bases, with 20 bases lying between them. The CDR3 spans 16 residues. Germline CDR1 reads MDHEN; CDR2 reads SYDVKM.

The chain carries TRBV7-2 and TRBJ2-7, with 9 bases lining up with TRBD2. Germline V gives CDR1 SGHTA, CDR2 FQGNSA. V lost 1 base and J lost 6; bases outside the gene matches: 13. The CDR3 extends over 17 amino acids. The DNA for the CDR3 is TGTGCCAGCAGCTTAGACCGGCCCGGGCTAGCGGGATCCGAGCAGTACTTC. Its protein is CASSLDRPGLAGSEQYF.

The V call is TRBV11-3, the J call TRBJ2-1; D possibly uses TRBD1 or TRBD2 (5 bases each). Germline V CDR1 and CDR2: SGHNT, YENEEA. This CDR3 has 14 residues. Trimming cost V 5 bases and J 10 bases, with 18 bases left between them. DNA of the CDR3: TGTGCCAGCAGCCTCCTGGGGGAGCTGGGCGAGCAGTTCTTC. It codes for CASSLLGELGEQFF.

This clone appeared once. The CDR3 coding sequence is TGTGCCAGCAGCTTGACTAGTGTTTTTGCAGATACGCAGTATTTT. It codes for CASSLTSVFADTQYF. The chain joins TRBV5-6 to TRBJ2-3; D is possibly TRBD2 (5 bases). The CDR3 loop spans 15 amino acids. Germline CDR1 is SGHDT and CDR2 is YYEEEE. The V end was cut by 1 base, the J end by 4 bases, with 13 bases between.

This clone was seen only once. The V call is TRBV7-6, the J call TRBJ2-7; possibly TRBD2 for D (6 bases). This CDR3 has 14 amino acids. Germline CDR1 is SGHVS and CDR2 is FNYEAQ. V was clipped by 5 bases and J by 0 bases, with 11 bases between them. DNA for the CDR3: TGTGCCAGCAGCACCCAGGACTACTCCTACGAGCAGTACTTC. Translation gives CASSTQDYSYEQYF.

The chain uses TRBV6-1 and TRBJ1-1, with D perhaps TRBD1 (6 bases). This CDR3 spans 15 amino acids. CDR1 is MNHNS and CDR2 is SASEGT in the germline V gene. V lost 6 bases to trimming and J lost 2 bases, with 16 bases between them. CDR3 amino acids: CASSWPQGPNTEAFF. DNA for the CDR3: TGTGCCAGCAGCTGGCCCCAGGGGCCCAACACTGAAGCTTTCTTT.

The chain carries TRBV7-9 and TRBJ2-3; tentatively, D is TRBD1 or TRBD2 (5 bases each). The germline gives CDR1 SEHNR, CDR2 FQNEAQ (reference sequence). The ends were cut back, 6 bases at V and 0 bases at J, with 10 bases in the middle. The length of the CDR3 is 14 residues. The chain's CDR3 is CASRVGPSTDTQYF. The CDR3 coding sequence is TGTGCCAGCAGGGTGGGACCTAGCACAGATACGCAGTATTTT.

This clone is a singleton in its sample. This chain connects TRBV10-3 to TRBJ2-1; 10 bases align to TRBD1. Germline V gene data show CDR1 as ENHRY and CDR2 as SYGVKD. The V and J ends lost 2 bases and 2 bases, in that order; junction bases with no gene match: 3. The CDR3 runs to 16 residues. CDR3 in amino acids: CAISESDRGPYNEQFF. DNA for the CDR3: TGTGCCATCAGTGAGAGTGACAGGGGGCCCTACAATGAGCAGTTCTTC.

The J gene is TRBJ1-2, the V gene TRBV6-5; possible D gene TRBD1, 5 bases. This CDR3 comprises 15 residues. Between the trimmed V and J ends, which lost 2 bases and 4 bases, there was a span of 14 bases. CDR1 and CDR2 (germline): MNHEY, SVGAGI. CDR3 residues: CASSYVTGTIYGYTF. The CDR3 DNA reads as TGTGCCAGCAGTTACGTAACCGGGACGATCTATGGCTACACCTTC.

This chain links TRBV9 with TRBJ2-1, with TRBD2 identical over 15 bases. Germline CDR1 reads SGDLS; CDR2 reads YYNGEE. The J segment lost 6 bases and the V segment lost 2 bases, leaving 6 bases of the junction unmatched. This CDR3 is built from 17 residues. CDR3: CASSVGLAGGRVNEQFF. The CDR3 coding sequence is TGTGCCAGCAGCGTGGGACTAGCGGGAGGACGAGTCAATGAGCAGTTCTTC.

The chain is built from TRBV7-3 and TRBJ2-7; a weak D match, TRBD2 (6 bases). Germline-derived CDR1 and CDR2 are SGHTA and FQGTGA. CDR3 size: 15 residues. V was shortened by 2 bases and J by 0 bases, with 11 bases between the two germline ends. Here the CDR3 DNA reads TGTGCCAGCAGCTTAGGGACTCCGGGCTCCTACGAGCAGTACTTC. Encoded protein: CASSLGTPGSYEQYF.

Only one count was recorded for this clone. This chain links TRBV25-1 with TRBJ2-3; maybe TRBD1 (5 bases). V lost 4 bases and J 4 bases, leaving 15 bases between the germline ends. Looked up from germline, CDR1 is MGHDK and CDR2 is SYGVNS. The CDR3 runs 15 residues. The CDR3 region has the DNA TGTGCCAGCAGTGTCGGCAGGGTGACGGCAGATACGCAGTATTTT. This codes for CASSVGRVTADTQYF.

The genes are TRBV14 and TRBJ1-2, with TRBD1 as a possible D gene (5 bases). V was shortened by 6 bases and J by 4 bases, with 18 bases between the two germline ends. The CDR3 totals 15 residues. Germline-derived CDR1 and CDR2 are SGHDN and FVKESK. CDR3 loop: CASSSIQVLGYGYTF. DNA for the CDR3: TGTGCCAGCAGTTCCATACAGGTCCTCGGCTATGGCTACACCTTC.

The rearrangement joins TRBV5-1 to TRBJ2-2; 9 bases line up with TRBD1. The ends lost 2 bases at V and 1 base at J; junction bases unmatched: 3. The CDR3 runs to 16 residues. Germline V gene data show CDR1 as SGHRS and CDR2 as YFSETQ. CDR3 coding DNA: TGCGCCAGCAGCTTTCGGACAGGGGTGAACACCGGGGAGCTGTTTTTT. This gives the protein CASSFRTGVNTGELFF.

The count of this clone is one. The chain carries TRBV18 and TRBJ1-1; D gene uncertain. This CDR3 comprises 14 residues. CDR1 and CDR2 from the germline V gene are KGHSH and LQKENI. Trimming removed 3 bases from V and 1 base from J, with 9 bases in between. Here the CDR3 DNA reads TGTGCCAGCTCACCTCGGACCCAGAACACTGAAGCTTTCTTT. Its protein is CASSPRTQNTEAFF.

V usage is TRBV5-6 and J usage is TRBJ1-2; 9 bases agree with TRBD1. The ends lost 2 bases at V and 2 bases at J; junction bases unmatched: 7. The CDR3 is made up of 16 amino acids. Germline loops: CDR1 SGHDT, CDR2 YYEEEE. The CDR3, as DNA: TGTGCCAGCAGCTTCAGAAACAGGGGGCGCAACTATGGCTACACCTTC. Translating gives CASSFRNRGRNYGYTF.

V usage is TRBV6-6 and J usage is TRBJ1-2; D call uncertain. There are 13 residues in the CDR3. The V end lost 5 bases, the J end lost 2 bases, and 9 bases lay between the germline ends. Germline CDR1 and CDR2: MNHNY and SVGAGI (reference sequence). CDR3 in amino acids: CASSQTGNYGYTF. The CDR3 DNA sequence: TGTGCCAGCAGTCAAACGGGAAACTATGGCTACACCTTC.

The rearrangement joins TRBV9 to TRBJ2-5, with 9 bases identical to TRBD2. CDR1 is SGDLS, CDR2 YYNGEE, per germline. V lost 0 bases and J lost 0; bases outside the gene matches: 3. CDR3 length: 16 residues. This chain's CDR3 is CASSVVAGDYQETQYF. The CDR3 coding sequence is TGTGCCAGCAGCGTAGTAGCGGGAGACTACCAAGAGACCCAGTACTTC.

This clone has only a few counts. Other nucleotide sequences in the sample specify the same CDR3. CDR3 residues: CASSPQETQYF. Written as DNA, the CDR3 is TGTGCCAGCAGCCCCCAAGAGACCCAGTACTTC. This chain links TRBV11-2 with TRBJ2-5; D uncertain. V was pared by 5 bases and J by 1 base, with 2 bases between. Germline CDR1 is SGHAT and CDR2 is FQNNGV. The CDR3 runs to 11 residues.

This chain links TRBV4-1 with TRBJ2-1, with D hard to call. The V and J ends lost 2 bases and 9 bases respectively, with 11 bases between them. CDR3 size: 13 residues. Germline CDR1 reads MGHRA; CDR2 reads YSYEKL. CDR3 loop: CASSQLSASEQFF. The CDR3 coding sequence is TGCGCCAGCAGCCAACTGTCCGCCAGTGAGCAGTTCTTC.

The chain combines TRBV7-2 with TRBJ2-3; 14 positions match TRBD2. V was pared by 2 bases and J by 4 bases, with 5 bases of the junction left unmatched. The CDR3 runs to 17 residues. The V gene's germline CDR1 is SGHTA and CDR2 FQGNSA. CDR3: CASSLSQGLAGADTQYF. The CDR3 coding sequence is TGTGCCAGCAGCTTATCCCAGGGACTAGCGGGGGCAGATACGCAGTATTTT.

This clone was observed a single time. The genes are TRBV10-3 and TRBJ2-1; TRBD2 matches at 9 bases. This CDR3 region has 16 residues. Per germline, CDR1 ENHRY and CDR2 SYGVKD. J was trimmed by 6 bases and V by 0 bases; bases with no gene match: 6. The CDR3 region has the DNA TGTGCCATCAGTGAGTCGAAGCGGGAGGAGGGCAATGAGCAGTTCTTC. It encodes CAISESKREEGNEQFF.

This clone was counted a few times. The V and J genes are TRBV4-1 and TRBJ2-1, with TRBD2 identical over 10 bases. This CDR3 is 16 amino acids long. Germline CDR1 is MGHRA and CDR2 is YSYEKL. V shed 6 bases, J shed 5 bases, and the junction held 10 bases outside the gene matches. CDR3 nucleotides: TGCGCCAGCAGGCTTAATCTAGCGGGAGAAAACAATGAGCAGTTCTTC. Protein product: CASRLNLAGENNEQFF.